This T cell receptor (beta chain) is drawn from a study of blood T cell repertoires in COVID-19. Study as a whole: T cells, B-cell-depleted T cells, or PBMCs supplied cDNA or gDNA.

This clone was counted only a few times. Trimming stripped 6 bases from V and 4 bases from J, with 10 bases between. The CDR3 extends over 13 amino acids. Germline-derived CDR1 and CDR2 are MNHNY and SVGAGI (reference sequence). Generated by immunoSEQ multiplex PCR, the TCRdb table keeps only in-frame clones and is missing some. The sample carries about 230,000 clones, over 70% recorded once. The clonotype originates from a woman of 80 years or more with acute or convalescent COVID-19. The chain carries TRBV6-6 and TRBJ2-1, with no clear D. The material sequenced was peripheral blood. This CDR3 is CASRPDTYNEQFF. As DNA, the CDR3 is TGTGCCAGCAGACCAGACACGTACAATGAGCAGTTCTTC.